This T cell receptor beta chain appears in the sequencing data of a study of blood T cell repertoires in COVID-19. The V end lost 10 bases, the J end lost 5 bases, and 11 bases lay between the germline ends. This CDR3 region has 11 residues. The V gene's germline CDR1 is SEHNR and CDR2 FQNEAQ (reference sequence). Authors' data handling: Estimated nucleated cell counts came from reference gene primer amplification. Profiling relied on immunoSEQ multiplex PCR, and the TCRdb table lists in-frame clones only, not all of them. The V and J calls and clone size are taken from that table; D and trimming were inferred from the DNA. The data contain 110,000 to 150,000 clones, around 78% of them singletons.

The source of this sequence is a woman aged 60 to 75 with acute or convalescent COVID-19. This sequence joins TRBV7-9 and TRBJ1-1; D unclear. The sequenced material came from peripheral blood. As DNA, the CDR3 is TGTGCCACCCGAGGGCCTACTGAAGCTTTCTTT. This encodes CATRGPTEAFF.